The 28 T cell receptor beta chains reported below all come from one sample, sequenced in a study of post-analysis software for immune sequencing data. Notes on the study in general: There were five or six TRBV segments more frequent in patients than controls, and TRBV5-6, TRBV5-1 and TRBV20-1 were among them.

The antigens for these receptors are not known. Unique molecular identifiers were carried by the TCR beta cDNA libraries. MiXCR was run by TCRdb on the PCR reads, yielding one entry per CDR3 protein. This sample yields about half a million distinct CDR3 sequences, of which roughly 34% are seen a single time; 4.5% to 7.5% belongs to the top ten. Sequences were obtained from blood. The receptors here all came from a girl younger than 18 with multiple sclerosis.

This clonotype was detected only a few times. The CDR3 is CASSSRWGGSYNSPLHF. CDR3 bases: TGTGCCAGCAGCTCCCGTTGGGGGGGCTCCTATAATTCACCCCTCCACTTT. This chain uses TRBV14 with TRBJ1-6; a possible D gene is TRBD1 (5 bases). CDR1 SGHDN and CDR2 FVKESK come from the germline V gene. Trimming shortened V by 5 bases and J by 0 bases, and 14 bases separated the two germline ends. This CDR3 has 17 residues.

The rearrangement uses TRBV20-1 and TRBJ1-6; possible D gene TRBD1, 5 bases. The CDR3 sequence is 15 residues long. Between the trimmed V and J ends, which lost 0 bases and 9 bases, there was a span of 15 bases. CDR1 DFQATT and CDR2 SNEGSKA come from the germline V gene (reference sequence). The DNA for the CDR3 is TGCAGTGCTAGAGATCAGGGAGTATTGCTTTCACCCCTCCACTTT. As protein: CSARDQGVLLSPLHF.

In DNA, the CDR3 is TGTGCCAGCTCCCCCGTCGCCGGGGGCCTGAACACCGGGGAGCTGTTTTTT. Encoded protein: CASSPVAGGLNTGELFF. The rearrangement uses TRBV25-1 and TRBJ2-2; TRBD1 or TRBD2 may be the D gene (6 bases each). Deletions cut 8 bases from V and 1 base from J, with 20 bases between. Germline V gene lookup returns CDR1 MGHDK and CDR2 SYGVNS. This CDR3 comprises 17 residues.

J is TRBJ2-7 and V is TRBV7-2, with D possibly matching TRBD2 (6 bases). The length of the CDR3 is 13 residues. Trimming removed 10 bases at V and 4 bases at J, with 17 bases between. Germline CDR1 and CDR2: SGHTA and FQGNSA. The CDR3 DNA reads TGTGCCACTGCACCCAGGACTATTTACGAGCAGTACTTC. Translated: CATAPRTIYEQYF.

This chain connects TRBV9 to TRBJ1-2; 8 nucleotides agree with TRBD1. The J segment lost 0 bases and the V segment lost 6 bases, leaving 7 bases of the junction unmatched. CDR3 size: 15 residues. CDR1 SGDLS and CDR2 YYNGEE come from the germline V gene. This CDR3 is CASTTGTGANYGYTF. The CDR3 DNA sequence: TGTGCCAGCACCACCGGGACAGGTGCTAACTATGGCTACACCTTC.

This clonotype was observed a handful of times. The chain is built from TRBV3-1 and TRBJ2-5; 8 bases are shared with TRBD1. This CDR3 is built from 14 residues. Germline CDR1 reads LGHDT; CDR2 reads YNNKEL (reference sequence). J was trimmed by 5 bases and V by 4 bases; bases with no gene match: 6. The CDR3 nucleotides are TGTGCCAGCAGCCTGACAGGGGAGAGGGAGACCCAGTACTTC. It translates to CASSLTGERETQYF.

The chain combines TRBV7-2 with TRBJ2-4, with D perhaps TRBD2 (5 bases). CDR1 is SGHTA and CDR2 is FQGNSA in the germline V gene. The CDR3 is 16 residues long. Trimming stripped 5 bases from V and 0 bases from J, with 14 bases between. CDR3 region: CASSRGGELAKNIQYF. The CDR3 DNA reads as TGTGCCAGCAGCCGTGGAGGTGAACTAGCCAAAAACATTCAGTACTTC.

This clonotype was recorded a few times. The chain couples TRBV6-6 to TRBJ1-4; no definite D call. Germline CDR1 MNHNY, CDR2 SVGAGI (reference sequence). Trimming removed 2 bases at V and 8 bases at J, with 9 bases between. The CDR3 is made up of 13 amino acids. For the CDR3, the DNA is TGTGCCAGCAGTTACCGGCTCGGGGAAAAACTGTTTTTT. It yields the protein CASSYRLGEKLFF.

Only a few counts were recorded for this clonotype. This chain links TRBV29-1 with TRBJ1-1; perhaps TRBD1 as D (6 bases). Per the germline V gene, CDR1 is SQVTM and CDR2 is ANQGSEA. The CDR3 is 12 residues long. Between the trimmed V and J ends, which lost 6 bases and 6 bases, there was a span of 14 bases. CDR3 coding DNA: TGCAGCGTCCCAAGCGGGGGGCCTGAAGCTTTCTTT. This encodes CSVPSGGPEAFF.

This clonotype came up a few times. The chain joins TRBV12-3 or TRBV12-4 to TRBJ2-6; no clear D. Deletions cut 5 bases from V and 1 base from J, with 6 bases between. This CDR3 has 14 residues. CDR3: CASSDTSGANVLTF. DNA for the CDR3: TGTGCCAGCAGTGACACGTCTGGGGCCAACGTCCTGACTTTC.

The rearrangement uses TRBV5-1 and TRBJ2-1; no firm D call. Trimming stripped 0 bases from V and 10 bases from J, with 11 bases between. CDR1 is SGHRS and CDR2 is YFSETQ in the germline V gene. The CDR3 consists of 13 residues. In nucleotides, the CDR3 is TGCGCCAGCAGCTTGGATCCACGCGGCGAGCAGTTCTTC. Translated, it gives CASSLDPRGEQFF.

The CDR3 sequence is CASSLGLEGGGYTF. The CDR3, as DNA: TGTGCCAGCAGTTTAGGACTTGAGGGAGGCGGCTACACCTTC. This sequence joins TRBV12-3 or TRBV12-4 and TRBJ1-2, with D hard to call. The V end was cut by 1 base, the J end by 8 bases, with 14 bases between. This CDR3 spans 14 amino acids.

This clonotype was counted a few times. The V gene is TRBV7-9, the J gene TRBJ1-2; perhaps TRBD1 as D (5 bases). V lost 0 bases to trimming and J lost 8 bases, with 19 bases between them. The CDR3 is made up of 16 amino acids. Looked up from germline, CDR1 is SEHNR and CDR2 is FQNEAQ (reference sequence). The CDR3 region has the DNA TGTGCCAGCAGCTTAGCTCGGGGGGACCCCCCTATGGGCTACACCTTC. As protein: CASSLARGDPPMGYTF. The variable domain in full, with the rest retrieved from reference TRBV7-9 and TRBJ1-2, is DTGVSQNPRHKITKRGQNVTFRCDPISEHNRLYWYRQTLGQGPEFLTYFQNEAQLEKSRLLSDRFSAERPKGSFSTLEIQRTEQGDSAMYLCASSLARGDPPMGYTFGSGTRLTVV.

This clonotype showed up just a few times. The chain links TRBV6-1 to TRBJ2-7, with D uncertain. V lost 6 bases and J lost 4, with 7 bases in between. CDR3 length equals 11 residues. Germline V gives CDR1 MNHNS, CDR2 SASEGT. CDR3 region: CASRGLYEQYF. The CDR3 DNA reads TGTGCCAGCAGAGGTCTATACGAGCAGTACTTC.

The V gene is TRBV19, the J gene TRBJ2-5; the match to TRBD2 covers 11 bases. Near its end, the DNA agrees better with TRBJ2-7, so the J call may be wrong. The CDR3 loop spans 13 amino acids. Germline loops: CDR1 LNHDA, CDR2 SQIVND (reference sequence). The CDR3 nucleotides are TGTGCCAGTTCTAGCGGGGGGCTCTACGAGCAGTACTTC. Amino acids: CASSSGGLYEQYF.

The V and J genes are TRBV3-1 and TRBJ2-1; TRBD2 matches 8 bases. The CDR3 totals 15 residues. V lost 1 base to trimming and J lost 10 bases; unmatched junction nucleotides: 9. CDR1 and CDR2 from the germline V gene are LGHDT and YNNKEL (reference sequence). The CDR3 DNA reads TGTGCCAGCAGCCAAGGGGCGGCTAGCGGGCCAGAGCAGTTCTTC. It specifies CASSQGAASGPEQFF.

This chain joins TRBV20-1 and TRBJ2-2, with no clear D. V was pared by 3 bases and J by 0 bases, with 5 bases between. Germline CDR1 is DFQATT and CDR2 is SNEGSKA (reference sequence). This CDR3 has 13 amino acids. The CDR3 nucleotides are TGCAGTGCTAGTCCCGCGAACACCGGGGAGCTGTTTTTT. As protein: CSASPANTGELFF.

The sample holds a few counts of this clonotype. For the CDR3, the DNA is TGTGCCAGCAGCTTAGCCGGGACAGGGGGTTGGGATGAGCAGTTCTTC. This encodes CASSLAGTGGWDEQFF. This chain links TRBV11-2 with TRBJ2-1, with 11 bases lining up with TRBD1. The trim removed 1 base at V and 8 bases at J, leaving 7 bases unmatched. The CDR3 is made up of 16 amino acids. Germline V gene data show CDR1 as SGHAT and CDR2 as FQNNGV.

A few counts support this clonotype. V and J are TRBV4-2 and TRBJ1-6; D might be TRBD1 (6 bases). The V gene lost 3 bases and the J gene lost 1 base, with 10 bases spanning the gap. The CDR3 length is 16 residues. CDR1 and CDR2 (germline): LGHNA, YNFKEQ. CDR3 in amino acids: CASSQAQGSYNSPLHF. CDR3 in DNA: TGTGCCAGCAGCCAGGCTCAGGGGTCCTATAATTCACCCCTCCACTTT.

The CDR3 DNA reads TGCGCCAGCAGCTCGCGGGGGGCGGCCTACGAGCAGTACTTC. This sequence encodes CASSSRGAAYEQYF. The chain couples TRBV5-1 to TRBJ2-7; 8 bases are a match to TRBD2. Per the germline V gene, CDR1 is SGHRS and CDR2 is YFSETQ. This CDR3 contains 14 residues. V was clipped by 3 bases and J by 2 bases; unmatched bases: 4.

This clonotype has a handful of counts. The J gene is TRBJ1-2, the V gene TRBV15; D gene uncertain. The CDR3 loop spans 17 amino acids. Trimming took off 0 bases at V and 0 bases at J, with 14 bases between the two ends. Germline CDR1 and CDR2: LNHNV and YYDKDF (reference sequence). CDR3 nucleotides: TGTGCCACCAGCAGAGACCTAGGCTCGACGGCTAACTATGGCTACACCTTC. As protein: CATSRDLGSTANYGYTF.

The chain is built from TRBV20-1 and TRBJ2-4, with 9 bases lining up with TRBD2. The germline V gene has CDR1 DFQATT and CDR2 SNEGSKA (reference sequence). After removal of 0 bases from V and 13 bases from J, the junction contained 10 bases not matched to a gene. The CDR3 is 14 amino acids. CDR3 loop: CSARDQSGGPAQYF. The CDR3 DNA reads TGCAGTGCTAGAGATCAGAGCGGGGGGCCTGCACAGTACTTC.

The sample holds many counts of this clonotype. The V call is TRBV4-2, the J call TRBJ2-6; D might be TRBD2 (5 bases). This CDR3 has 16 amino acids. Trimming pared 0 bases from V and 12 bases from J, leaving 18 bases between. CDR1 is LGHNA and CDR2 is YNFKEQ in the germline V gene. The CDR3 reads CASSQDRIRTFPVLTF. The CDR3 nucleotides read TGTGCCAGCAGCCAAGATAGGATCCGGACTTTTCCCGTCCTGACTTTC.

The CDR3 protein is CASSLPTGGTSETQYF. CDR3 bases: TGTGCCAGCAGTCTCCCGACAGGGGGGACGTCGGAGACCCAGTACTTC. This chain connects TRBV7-8 to TRBJ2-5; 9 nucleotides match TRBD1. The V and J ends lost 6 bases and 5 bases, in that order; junction bases with no gene match: 13. This CDR3 is 16 amino acids long. Per the germline V gene, CDR1 is SGHVS and CDR2 is FQNEAQ.

The CDR3 coding sequence is TGTGCCAGCAGTGAAGCCCAACCGGGACAGGGGTATGGCTACACCTTC. Translating gives CASSEAQPGQGYGYTF. The chain employs TRBV25-1 and TRBJ1-2; TRBD1 agrees at 10 bases. Germline values: CDR1 MGHDK, CDR2 SYGVNS. Trimming at V came to 2 bases and at J to 5 bases, leaving 8 bases not matched to a gene. The CDR3 runs to 16 residues.

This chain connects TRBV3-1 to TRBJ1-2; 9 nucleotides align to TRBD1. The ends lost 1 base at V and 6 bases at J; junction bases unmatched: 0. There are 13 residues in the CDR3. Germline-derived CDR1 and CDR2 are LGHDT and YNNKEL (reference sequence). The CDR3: CASSQGTGDGYTF. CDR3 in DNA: TGTGCCAGCAGCCAAGGGACAGGGGATGGCTACACCTTC.

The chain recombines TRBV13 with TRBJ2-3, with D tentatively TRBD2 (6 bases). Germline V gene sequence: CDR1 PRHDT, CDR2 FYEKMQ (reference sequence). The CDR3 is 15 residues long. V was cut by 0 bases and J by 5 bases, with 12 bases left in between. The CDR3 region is CASSLGSGEEDTQYF. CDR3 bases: TGTGCCAGCAGCTTAGGGTCGGGGGAGGAAGATACGCAGTATTTT.

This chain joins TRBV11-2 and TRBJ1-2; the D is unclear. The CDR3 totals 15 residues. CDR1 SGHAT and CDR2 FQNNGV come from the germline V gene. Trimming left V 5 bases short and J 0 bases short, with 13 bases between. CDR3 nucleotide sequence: TGTGCCAGCAGCCCGTTCACGGCAGCTAACTATGGCTACACCTTC. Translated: CASSPFTAANYGYTF.